This T cell receptor beta chain was sequenced during a study of blood T cell repertoires in COVID-19. Study-wide background: From the United States, Italy and Spain came samples of acute and convalescent COVID-19. T cells, B-cell-depleted T cells, or PBMCs supplied cDNA or gDNA.

TCRdb's copy holds only in-frame clones and misses some; the assay was immunoSEQ multiplex PCR. The repertoire holds fewer than 300,000 clones, with roughly 85% as singletons. CDR3 size: 15 residues. The J segment lost 3 bases and the V segment lost 4 bases, leaving 4 bases of the junction unmatched. The germline V gene has CDR1 MGHDK and CDR2 SYGVNS. The receptor's source is a woman aged 18-30 years with acute or convalescent COVID-19. Sequencing input: peripheral blood. V and J are TRBV25-1 and TRBJ2-3; 10 positions match TRBD2. The CDR3 is CASSASGSRTDTQYF. CDR3 bases: TGTGCCAGCAGTGCTAGCGGGAGTCGTACAGATACGCAGTATTTT.